Listed here are 4 T cell receptor beta chains from one sample, sequenced in a study of control samples from healthy donors and cancer patients. TCRdb's copy holds only in-frame clones and misses some; the assay was immunoSEQ multiplex PCR. Altogether some 120,000 clones are present, roughly 92% being singletons, with the ten largest covering approximately 2.5%. The sequencing input was blood. These receptors all stem from a man aged 25 to 45 in good health.

The J gene is TRBJ2-1, the V gene TRBV5-6; 9 nucleotides line up with TRBD2. V lost 2 bases, J lost 8 bases, and 8 bases stayed unmatched. The CDR3 runs 15 residues. In germline, CDR1 is SGHDT, CDR2 YYEEEE. The CDR3 loop is CASSFSGGGADEQFF. CDR3 nucleotides: TGTGCCAGCAGCTTTAGTGGCGGGGGGGCGGATGAGCAGTTCTTC.

V is TRBV6-2 or TRBV6-3 and J is TRBJ2-2, with TRBD2 matching 11 bases. V lost 4 bases to trimming and J lost 5 bases; unmatched junction nucleotides: 12. The CDR3 loop spans 18 amino acids. Germline V gives CDR1 MNHEY, CDR2 SVGEGT. CDR3 bases: TGTGCCAGCAGTTCAGCGACTAGCGGGGCAGAGGGAACCGGGGAGCTGTTTTTT. This gives the protein CASSSATSGAEGTGELFF.

As to this clone: At the DNA level, this CDR3 is encoded by other sequences in the same sample as well. The chain joins TRBV6-1 to TRBJ2-2; D is unresolved. Germline assignment: CDR1 MNHNS and CDR2 SASEGT. The CDR3 is 12 amino acids. V shed 3 bases and J shed 5 bases, with 4 bases lying between them. CDR3 sequence: CASSEGTGELFF. The CDR3 coding sequence is TGTGCCAGCAGTGAGGGGACCGGGGAGCTGTTTTTT.

The rearrangement joins TRBV2 to TRBJ1-2; tentative D call: TRBD1 (6 bases). This CDR3 comprises 16 residues. Between the trimmed V and J ends, which lost 1 base and 4 bases, there was a span of 16 bases. Per the germline V gene, CDR1 is SNHLY and CDR2 is FYNNEI. The CDR3 spells CASSEGQAALFYGYTF. CDR3 sequence (DNA): TGTGCCAGCAGTGAAGGACAGGCCGCTTTATTCTATGGCTACACCTTC.